The 5 T cell receptor beta chains listed next were all sequenced from one sample in a study of blood T cells in healthy people across ages. Combining a sample-barcoded 5' primer with a J-beta primer mix, a second PCR ran for about 7 to 11 cycles. Via MiXCR, TCRdb re-called the 5' RACE reads, giving one row per CDR3 protein. This table holds under 2,000,000 distinct CDR3 sequences, roughly 50% found once. The material sequenced was blood. The receptors derive from a woman aged 40-49 years in good health.

This sequence joins TRBV7-6 and TRBJ2-1; 9 nucleotides line up with TRBD1. Germline V CDR1 and CDR2: SGHVS, FNYEAQ. This CDR3 spans 14 amino acids. Trimming at V came to 5 bases and at J to 6 bases, leaving 5 bases not matched to a gene. CDR3 bases: TGTGCCAGCAGCATAAAGACAGGGGGCAATGAGCAGTTCTTC. Protein product: CASSIKTGGNEQFF.

J is TRBJ2-3 and V is TRBV5-1; no clear D gene. Looked up from germline, CDR1 is SGHRS and CDR2 is YFSETQ. The CDR3 extends over 13 amino acids. V gave up 4 bases and J gave up 6 bases, with 12 bases separating them. The CDR3 DNA follows: TGCGCCAGCAGCAGACCAAATAGGGATACGCAGTATTTT. It yields the protein CASSRPNRDTQYF.

There are a few counts of this clonotype. The chain combines TRBV27 with TRBJ2-7, with 9 bases lining up with TRBD2. The CDR3 consists of 14 residues. V lost 5 bases and J lost 7; bases outside the gene matches: 9. Germline-derived CDR1 and CDR2 are MNHEY and SMNVEV (reference sequence). CDR3 coding DNA: TGTGCCAGCAGTCCCCGGACTAGCGCGAGGGAGCAGTACTTC. Translated: CASSPRTSAREQYF.

The chain uses TRBV12-3 or TRBV12-4 and TRBJ2-3; tentative D call: TRBD2 (6 bases). V lost 3 bases, J lost 5 bases, and 12 bases lay in between. The CDR3 sequence is 14 residues long. This CDR3 is CASSFGVGGDTQYF. CDR3 bases: TGTGCCAGCAGTTTCGGGGTGGGAGGAGATACGCAGTATTTT.

This clonotype was seen only a few times. The rearrangement joins TRBV2 to TRBJ2-5; TRBD1 is a possible D gene (5 bases). This CDR3 spans 13 amino acids. Trimming shortened V by 5 bases and J by 5 bases, and 12 bases separated the two germline ends. The germline V gene has CDR1 SNHLY and CDR2 FYNNEI. The CDR3 region is CASSRGSMETQYF. The CDR3 DNA sequence: TGTGCCAGCAGTAGGGGTTCAATGGAGACCCAGTACTTC.